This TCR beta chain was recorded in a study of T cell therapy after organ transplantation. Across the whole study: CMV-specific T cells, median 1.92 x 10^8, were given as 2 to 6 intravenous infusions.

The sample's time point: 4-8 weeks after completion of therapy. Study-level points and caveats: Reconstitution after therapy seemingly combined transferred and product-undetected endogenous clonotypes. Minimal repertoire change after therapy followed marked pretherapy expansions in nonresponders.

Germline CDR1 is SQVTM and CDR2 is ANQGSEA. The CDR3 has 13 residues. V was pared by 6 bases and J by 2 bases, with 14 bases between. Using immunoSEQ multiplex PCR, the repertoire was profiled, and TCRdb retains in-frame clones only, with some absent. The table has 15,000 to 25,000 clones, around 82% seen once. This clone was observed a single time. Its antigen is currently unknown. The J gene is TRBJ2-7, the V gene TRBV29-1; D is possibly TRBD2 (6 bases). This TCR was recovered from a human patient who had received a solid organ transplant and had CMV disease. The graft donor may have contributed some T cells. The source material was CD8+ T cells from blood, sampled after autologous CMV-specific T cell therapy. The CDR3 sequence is CSVDGEEPYEQYF. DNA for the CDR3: TGCAGCGTCGACGGGGAGGAACCCTACGAGCAGTACTTC.